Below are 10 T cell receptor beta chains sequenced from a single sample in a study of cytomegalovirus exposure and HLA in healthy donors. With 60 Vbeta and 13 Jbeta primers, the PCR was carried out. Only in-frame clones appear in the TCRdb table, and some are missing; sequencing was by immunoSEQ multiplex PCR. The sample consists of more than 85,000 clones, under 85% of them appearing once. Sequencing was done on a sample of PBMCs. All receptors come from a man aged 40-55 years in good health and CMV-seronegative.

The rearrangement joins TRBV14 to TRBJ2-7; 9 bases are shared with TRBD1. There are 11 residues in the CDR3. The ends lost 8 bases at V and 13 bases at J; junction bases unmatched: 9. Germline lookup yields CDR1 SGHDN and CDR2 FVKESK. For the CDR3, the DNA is TGTGCCAGCCTAAACAGGACAGGGGTTTACTTC. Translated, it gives CASLNRTGVYF.

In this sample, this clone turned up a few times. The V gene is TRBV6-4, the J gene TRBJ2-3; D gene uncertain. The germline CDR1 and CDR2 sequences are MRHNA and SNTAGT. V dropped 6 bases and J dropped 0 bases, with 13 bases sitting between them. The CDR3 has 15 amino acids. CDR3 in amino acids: CASSPRQGSTDTQYF. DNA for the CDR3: TGTGCCAGCAGCCCCCGACAAGGCAGCACAGATACGCAGTATTTT.

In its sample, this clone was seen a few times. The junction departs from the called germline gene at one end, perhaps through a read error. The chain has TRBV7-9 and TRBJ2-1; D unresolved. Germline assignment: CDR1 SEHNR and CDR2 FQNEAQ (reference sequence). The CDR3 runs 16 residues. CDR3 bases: TGTTCCAGCACCGCAAAAGCCCTAAGTACGGTCAATGAGCAGTTCTTC. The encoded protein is CSSTAKALSTVNEQFF.

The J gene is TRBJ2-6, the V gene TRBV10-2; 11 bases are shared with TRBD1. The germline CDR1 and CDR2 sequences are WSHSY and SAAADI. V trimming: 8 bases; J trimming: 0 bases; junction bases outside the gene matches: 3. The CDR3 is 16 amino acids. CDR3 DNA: TGCGCCAGCGGGGGGACAGGGGGCTCTGGGGCCAACGTCCTGACTTTC. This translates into CASGGTGGSGANVLTF.

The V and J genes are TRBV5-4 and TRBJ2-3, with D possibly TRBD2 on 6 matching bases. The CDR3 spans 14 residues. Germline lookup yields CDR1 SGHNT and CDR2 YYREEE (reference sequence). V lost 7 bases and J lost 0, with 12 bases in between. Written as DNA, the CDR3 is TGTGCCAGCCAGGACGGGAGCAGCACAGATACGCAGTATTTT. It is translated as CASQDGSSTDTQYF.

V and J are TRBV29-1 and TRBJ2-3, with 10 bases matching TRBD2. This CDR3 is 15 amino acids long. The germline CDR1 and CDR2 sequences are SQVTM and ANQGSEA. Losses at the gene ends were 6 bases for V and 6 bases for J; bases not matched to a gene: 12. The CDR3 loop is CSVAPTSGERDTQYF. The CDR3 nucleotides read TGCAGCGTCGCTCCAACTAGCGGGGAGCGGGATACGCAGTATTTT.

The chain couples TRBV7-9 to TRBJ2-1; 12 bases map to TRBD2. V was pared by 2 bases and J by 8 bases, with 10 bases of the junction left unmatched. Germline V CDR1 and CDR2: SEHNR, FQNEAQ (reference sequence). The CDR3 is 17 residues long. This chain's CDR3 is CASSLMLAGGPIDEQFF. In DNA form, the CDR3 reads TGTGCCAGCAGCTTAATGCTAGCGGGAGGGCCTATTGATGAGCAGTTCTTC.

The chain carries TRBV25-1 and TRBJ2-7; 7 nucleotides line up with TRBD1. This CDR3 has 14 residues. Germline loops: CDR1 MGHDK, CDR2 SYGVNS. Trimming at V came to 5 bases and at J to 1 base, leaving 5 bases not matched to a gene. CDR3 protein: CASSPAGGSYEQYF. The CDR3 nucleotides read TGTGCCAGCAGTCCTGCAGGGGGATCCTACGAGCAGTACTTC.

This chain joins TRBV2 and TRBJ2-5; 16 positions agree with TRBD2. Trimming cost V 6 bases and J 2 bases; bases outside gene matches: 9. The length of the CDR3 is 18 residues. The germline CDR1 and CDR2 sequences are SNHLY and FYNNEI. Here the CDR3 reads CASRRGTSGRAGQETQYF. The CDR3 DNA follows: TGTGCCAGCAGGCGGGGGACTAGCGGGAGGGCGGGTCAAGAGACCCAGTACTTC.

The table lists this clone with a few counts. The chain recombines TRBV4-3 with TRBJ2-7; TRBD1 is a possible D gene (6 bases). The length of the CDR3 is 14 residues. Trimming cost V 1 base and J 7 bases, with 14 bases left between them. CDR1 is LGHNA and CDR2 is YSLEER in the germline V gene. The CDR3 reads CASSQVWTDMEQYF. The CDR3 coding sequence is TGCGCCAGCAGCCAAGTGTGGACAGACATGGAGCAGTACTTC.